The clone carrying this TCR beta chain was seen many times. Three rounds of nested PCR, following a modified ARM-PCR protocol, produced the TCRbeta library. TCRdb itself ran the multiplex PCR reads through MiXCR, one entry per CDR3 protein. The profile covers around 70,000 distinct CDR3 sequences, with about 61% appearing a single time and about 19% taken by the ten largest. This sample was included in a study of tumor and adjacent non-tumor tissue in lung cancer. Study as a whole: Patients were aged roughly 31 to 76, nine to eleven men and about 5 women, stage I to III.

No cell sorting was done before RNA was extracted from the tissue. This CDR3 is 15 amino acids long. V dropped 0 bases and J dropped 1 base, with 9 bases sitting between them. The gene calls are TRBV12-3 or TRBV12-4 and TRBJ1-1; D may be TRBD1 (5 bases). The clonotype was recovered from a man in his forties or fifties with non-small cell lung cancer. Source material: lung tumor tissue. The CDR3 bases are TGTGCCAGCAGTTTAGCGGGGGGATCGAACACTGAAGCTTTCTTT. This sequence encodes CASSLAGGSNTEAFF.